These 8 T cell receptor beta chains were all obtained from the same sample, sequenced in a study of cytomegalovirus exposure and HLA in healthy donors. The primer mix had 60 Vbeta and 13 Jbeta primers. Libraries were prepared by immunoSEQ multiplex PCR; TCRdb keeps only in-frame clonotypes and omits some of them. The data show roughly 200,000 clones, roughly 74% seen once. Sequenced material: PBMCs. The receptors were gathered from a woman between 25 and 40 years old in good health and CMV-seronegative.

This chain uses TRBV2 with TRBJ1-2; no clear D gene. This CDR3 region has 15 residues. From germline, CDR1 is SNHLY and CDR2 FYNNEI. Trimming pared 2 bases from V and 3 bases from J, leaving 13 bases between. In DNA form, the CDR3 reads TGTGCCAGCAGTGAAAAAAGAGGGTGGGACTATGGCTACACCTTC. Protein: CASSEKRGWDYGYTF.

This clone was picked up one time. This chain connects TRBV2 to TRBJ1-2, with TRBD1 as a possible D gene (5 bases). V lost 4 bases, J lost 7 bases, and 13 bases lay in between. CDR3 length equals 13 residues. Germline V lookup: CDR1 SNHLY, CDR2 FYNNEI. CDR3 sequence: CASSVAGPAGYTF. CDR3 nucleotides: TGTGCCAGCAGTGTCGCGGGGCCTGCTGGCTACACCTTC.

This sequence joins TRBV7-9 and TRBJ2-5, with TRBD2 identical over 8 bases. Germline trimming cut 6 bases from V and 2 bases from J; bases unmatched to any gene: 8. The germline CDR1 and CDR2 sequences are SEHNR and FQNEAQ (reference sequence). The CDR3 covers 15 residues. In DNA, the CDR3 is TGTGCCAGCAGTAACGTAGCGGGACCGCAAGAGACCCAGTACTTC. Protein product: CASSNVAGPQETQYF.

The CDR3 DNA sequence: TGTGCCAGCAGCCTTCGGACTGACGGCGAAGGGACCCAGTACTTC. Protein: CASSLRTDGEGTQYF. This chain uses TRBV11-2 with TRBJ2-5; D possibly corresponds to TRBD2 (5 bases). The germline V gene has CDR1 SGHAT and CDR2 FQNNGV. The CDR3 runs 15 residues. The V end lost 5 bases, the J end lost 7 bases, and 20 bases lay between the germline ends.

The V call is TRBV19, the J call TRBJ2-2, with unresolved D. V lost 3 bases to trimming and J lost 6 bases, with 11 bases between them. The CDR3 consists of 14 residues. From germline, CDR1 is LNHDA and CDR2 SQIVND (reference sequence). DNA of the CDR3: TGTGCCAGTAGTATGGGCCCTCGATCCGGGGAGCTGTTTTTT. This translates into CASSMGPRSGELFF.

The chain couples TRBV29-1 to TRBJ2-7; 8 bases are a match to TRBD2. Germline lookup yields CDR1 SQVTM and CDR2 ANQGSEA. This CDR3 spans 14 amino acids. Trimming removed 3 bases from V and 2 bases from J; junction bases left unmatched: 6. Here the CDR3 DNA reads TGCAGCGTTGAGGCTAGCGGGCCTGCCTACGAGCAGTACTTC. Its translation: CSVEASGPAYEQYF.

The chain joins TRBV7-9 to TRBJ1-2; TRBD1 agrees at 9 bases. Trimming at V came to 5 bases and at J to 6 bases, leaving 7 bases not matched to a gene. The CDR3 extends over 14 amino acids. Per germline, CDR1 SEHNR and CDR2 FQNEAQ (reference sequence). The CDR3 DNA is TGTGCCAGCAGCCAGGACAGGGGAGGGGATGGCTACACCTTC. This sequence encodes CASSQDRGGDGYTF.

This chain joins TRBV19 and TRBJ2-6, with a tentative D call TRBD2 (5 bases). Germline values: CDR1 LNHDA, CDR2 SQIVND (reference sequence). Between the trimmed V and J ends, which lost 6 bases and 0 bases, there was a span of 9 bases. This CDR3 has 15 residues. The CDR3 DNA is TGTGCCAGTAGGGAGGTAACCTCTGGGGCCAACGTCCTGACTTTC. This translates into CASREVTSGANVLTF.